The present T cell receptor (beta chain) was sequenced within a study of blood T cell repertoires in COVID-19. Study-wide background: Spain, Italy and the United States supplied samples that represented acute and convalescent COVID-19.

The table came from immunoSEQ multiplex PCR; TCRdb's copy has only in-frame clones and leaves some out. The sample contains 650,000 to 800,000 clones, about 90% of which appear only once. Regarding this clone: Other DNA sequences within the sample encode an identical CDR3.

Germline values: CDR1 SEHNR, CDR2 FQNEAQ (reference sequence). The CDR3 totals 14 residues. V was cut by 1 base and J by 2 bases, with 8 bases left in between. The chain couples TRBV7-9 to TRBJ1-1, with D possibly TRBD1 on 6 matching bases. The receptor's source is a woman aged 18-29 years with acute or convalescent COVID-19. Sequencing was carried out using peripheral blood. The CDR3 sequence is CASSLEGGNTEAFF. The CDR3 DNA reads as TGTGCCAGCAGCTTAGAAGGGGGAAACACTGAAGCTTTCTTT. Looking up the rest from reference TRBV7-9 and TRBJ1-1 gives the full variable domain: DTGVSQNPRHKITKRGQNVTFRCDPISEHNRLYWYRQTLGQGPEFLTYFQNEAQLEKSRLLSDRFSAERPKGSFSTLEIQRTEQGDSAMYLCASSLEGGNTEAFFGQGTRLTVV.